This T cell receptor (beta chain) is drawn from a study of blood T cells in healthy people across ages. As for the study in general: Per every two T cells, about one barcoded beta molecule was captured by template switching.

This CDR3 has 13 amino acids. Trimming took off 5 bases at V and 4 bases at J, with 9 bases between the two ends. Germline CDR1 KGHSH, CDR2 LQKENI. PCR was performed a second time for roughly 7 to 12 cycles using a sample-barcoded 5' primer and a J-beta primer mix. TCRdb processed the 5' RACE reads anew with MiXCR; each CDR3 protein has one entry. The data show about 730,000 distinct CDR3 sequences, roughly 47% seen once. The V call is TRBV18, the J call TRBJ1-5, with a possible D match to TRBD1 (5 bases). The sequence came from a woman aged 55-75 years in good health. The source material was blood. CDR3 region: CASSGEGNQPQHF. CDR3 coding DNA: TGTGCCAGCTCAGGAGAGGGGAATCAGCCCCAGCATTTT. The variable domain in full, completed from reference TRBV18 and TRBJ1-5, reads NAGVMQNPRHLVRRRGQEARLRCSPMKGHSHVYWYRQLPEEGLKFMVYLQKENIIDESGMPKERFSAEFPKEGPSILRIQQVVRGDSAAYFCASSGEGNQPQHFGDGTRLSIL.